This T cell receptor beta chain was profiled in a study of Ad26.COV2.S vaccination and SARS-CoV-2 variants. In the case of this clone: Its antigen is still unknown.

Profiled with immunoSEQ multiplex PCR; TCRdb holds only in-frame clones, not every one. The sample shows hundreds of thousands of clones, more than 80% of them seen only once. Regarding the study as a whole: Quantification of TCR breadth and depth may have yielded underestimates of total T cell responses.

Indicated treatment: about 20 received Ad26.COV2.S at low or high dose, single or two shots; roughly five received placebo; per-sample allocation not given. Sampling took place 63 days after the first vaccine or placebo injection. The CDR3 consists of 16 residues. Trimming cost V 3 bases and J 0 bases, with 15 bases left between them. CDR1 is MNHEY and CDR2 is SMNVEV in the germline V gene (reference sequence). The rearrangement uses TRBV27 and TRBJ2-7; D is unresolved. The sample was peripheral blood, taken in a trial of Ad26.COV2.S vaccine versus placebo. The TCR originated in a person between 18 and 60 years old who received the Ad26.COV2.S COVID-19 vaccine or a placebo. The chain's CDR3 is CASSLVQTVPSYEQYF. As DNA, the CDR3 is TGTGCCAGCAGTTTGGTACAGACTGTACCCTCCTACGAGCAGTACTTC.